The text below deals with one TCR beta chain. The sample belongs to a study of blood T cell repertoires in COVID-19. About the research overall: Donors in the United States, Italy and Spain gave samples during acute or convalescent COVID-19. PBMCs, B-cell-depleted T cells, or T cells were the source of the cDNA or gDNA that made up the material.

V was shortened by 5 bases and J by 4 bases, with 9 bases between the two germline ends. Germline CDR1 and CDR2: SEHNR and FQNEAQ (reference sequence). The CDR3 contains 13 residues. As handled by the study authors: For nucleated cells, counts were estimated from reference gene primer amplification. Generated by immunoSEQ multiplex PCR, the TCRdb table keeps only in-frame clones and is missing some. V, J and clone size reflect that table, while D and trimming were determined from the DNA. The table has some 350,000 clones, roughly 90% seen once. The rearrangement joins TRBV7-9 to TRBJ1-5; D is possibly TRBD1 (5 bases). The origin of this receptor is a woman aged 25 to 39 with COVID-19, enrolled during active disease. The material sequenced was peripheral blood. The CDR3 reads CASSGGGNQPQHF. CDR3 coding DNA: TGTGCCAGCAGCGGGGGGGGAAATCAGCCCCAGCATTTT.